This TCR beta chain was captured in a study of cytomegalovirus exposure and HLA in healthy donors. Study observations and caveats: Indistinguishable V segments, including TRBV6-2 and TRBV6-3, were excluded. The study found most TCR sequences rare, yet found some public TCRs in many donors.

13 Jbeta primers and 60 Vbeta primers were used for the PCR. The method was immunoSEQ multiplex PCR; TCRdb's version includes in-frame clones alone and lacks a portion of them. The sample includes about 89,000 clones, over 60% of them seen just once. Per the germline V gene, CDR1 is WNHNN and CDR2 is SYGVQD (reference sequence). V dropped 4 bases and J dropped 9; count of bases not matched to a gene: 6. This CDR3 has 14 amino acids. Remarks on this clone: Its antigen is undetermined.

The V gene is TRBV10-1, the J gene TRBJ2-1; the match to TRBD2 covers 10 bases. Sample: PBMCs. The source is a man aged 25-45 years in good health and CMV-seronegative. CDR3 in DNA: TGCGCCAGCAGTGGGCTAGCGGGAGATGGTGAGCAGTTCTTC. It encodes CASSGLAGDGEQFF.